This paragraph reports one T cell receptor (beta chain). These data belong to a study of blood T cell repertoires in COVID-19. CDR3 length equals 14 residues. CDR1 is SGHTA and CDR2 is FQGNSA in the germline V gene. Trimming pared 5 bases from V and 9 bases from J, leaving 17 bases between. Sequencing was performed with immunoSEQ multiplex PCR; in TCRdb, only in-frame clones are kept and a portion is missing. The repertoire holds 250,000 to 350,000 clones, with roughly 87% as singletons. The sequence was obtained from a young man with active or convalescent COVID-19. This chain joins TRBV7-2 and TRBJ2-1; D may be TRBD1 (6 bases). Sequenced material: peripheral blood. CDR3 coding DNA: TGTGCCAGCAGCCTACAGGGTTCTCGGAGTGAGCAGTTCTTC. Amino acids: CASSLQGSRSEQFF.